A selection of T cell receptor beta chains follows, all from one sample in a study of CD4 T cells in relation to SARS-CoV-2 and coronaviruses. The protocol was immunoSEQ multiplex PCR, while the TCRdb copy is restricted to in-frame clones and leaves out a portion. The top ten hold approximately 29% of the sample, which has 20,000 to 30,000 clones, around 76% seen once. These TCRs' antigens remain unknown. Sequenced: CD4+ T cells from PBMCs, cultured in vitro. All receptors come from a human donor in good health. Both conserved end residues are trimmed from each CDR3. Each record gives: clone size, CDR3 length, V gene, D gene, J gene, CDR3 protein. D genes are given only for firm matches. A clone size is listed for some rows: how often the clone was seen (once, few, many), or a class if it is expanded.

.,13,TRBV7-8,TRBD1,TRBJ1-3,ASSLQGASGNTIY
.,12,TRBV6-5,.,TRBJ2-7,ASSYSNQAHEQY
few,13,TRBV5-1,TRBD1,TRBJ1-1,ASSLGQSRDTEAF
.,17,TRBV7-7,TRBD2,TRBJ2-3,ASRASVSSGRSSTDTQY
.,15,TRBV4-1,.,TRBJ2-2,ASSQPHPTRERGELF
.,13,TRBV5-1,.,TRBJ2-3,ASSLEGKHTDTQY
.,11,TRBV7-2,.,TRBJ1-2,ASSLAREGGYT
.,13,TRBV19,TRBD2,TRBJ2-7,ASSVGLASTYEQY
few,12,TRBV4-1,.,TRBJ1-1,ASSQGRTYTEAF
.,12,TRBV4-2,TRBD2,TRBJ2-1,ASSLRTSGNEQF
.,14,TRBV5-1,.,TRBJ2-7,ASSLGLGTSSYEQY
.,10,TRBV28,.,TRBJ2-3,ASSSDRGTQY
.,11,TRBV7-9,.,TRBJ1-1,ASSQQGGTEAF
.,14,TRBV30,TRBD2,TRBJ2-7,AWRHFRDYQTYEQY
.,14,TRBV6-6,TRBD1,TRBJ1-2,ASSYGDREVNYGYT
.,10,TRBV30,.,TRBJ1-4,ARGTTNEKLF
once,12,TRBV28,.,TRBJ2-1,ATSPTGLYNEQF
few,13,TRBV5-1,TRBD2,TRBJ2-7,ASSSRLAGDYEQY
.,14,TRBV5-6,.,TRBJ1-5,ASSLALGSGNQPQH
.,12,TRBV19,.,TRBJ1-3,ASALFEGENTIY
.,13,TRBV18,.,TRBJ1-5,ASSEGGYSNQPQH
.,14,TRBV5-1,.,TRBJ2-3,ASSLNGRSSTDTQY
.,14,TRBV7-9,.,TRBJ2-1,ASGTHLYNPPTEQF
few,14,TRBV30,.,TRBJ1-2,AWSVPPGQGGYGYT
.,12,TRBV2,TRBD1,TRBJ2-3,ASITGTATDTQY
.,14,TRBV15,TRBD1,TRBJ2-2,ATSRVTGTGGGELF
once,10,TRBV9,.,TRBJ2-3,ASSPYTDTQY
.,12,TRBV4-2,.,TRBJ1-6,ASSRTGDGSPLH
.,13,TRBV21-1,.,TRBJ2-7,ASSKAVQGVYEQY
.,14,TRBV14,.,TRBJ1-3,ASSPLGPSSGNTIY
.,21,TRBV5-1,.,TRBJ2-6,ASSVGASWVRPSPFSGANVLT
.,13,TRBV6-5,TRBD1,TRBJ1-5,ASSSGTASNQPQH
few,11,TRBV2,.,TRBJ1-5,ASSEGAGQPQH
.,11,TRBV12-3/TRBV12-4,.,TRBJ1-1,ASSLGQTAEAF
.,12,TRBV27,.,TRBJ2-1,ASSLSRGRDEQF
few,10,TRBV20-1,.,TRBJ2-3,SASGPGPLSG
.,10,TRBV29-1,TRBD2,TRBJ2-7,SVELAGPEQY
.,14,TRBV5-4,TRBD2,TRBJ2-2,ASGRTSGRWMRELF
.,13,TRBV3-1/TRBV3-2,TRBD2,TRBJ2-7,ASSQAGVLAAPQY
.,11,TRBV30,TRBD1,TRBJ1-2,AWGTGGFYGYT
.,12,TRBV6-5,.,TRBJ2-3,AIRGTATVDTQY
.,14,TRBV19,.,TRBJ2-4,ASSILATLAKNIQY
.,14,TRBV3-1/TRBV3-2,TRBD1,TRBJ2-6,ASRYDRGSGANVLT
.,13,TRBV10-3,TRBD1,TRBJ2-1,AINSPGQGRNEQF
once,12,TRBV6-5,.,TRBJ2-5,ASSPISRGETQY
.,14,TRBV15,TRBD1,TRBJ2-2,ATSRPRDRVTGELF
once,9,TRBV18,.,TRBJ1-1,ASSQTTEAF
once,11,TRBV6-1,.,TRBJ2-7,ASSEVRHSEQY
.,11,TRBV5-1,.,TRBJ1-2,ASSPTNEYGYT
.,12,TRBV28,.,TRBJ1-1,ASSLNTGALRAF
.,12,TRBV7-8,.,TRBJ1-1,ASSLPGQNTEAF
.,12,TRBV9,.,TRBJ2-5,ASSVESRVETQY
.,16,TRBV28,TRBD2,TRBJ2-3,ASSPTSGGESSTDTQY
.,11,TRBV5-5,.,TRBJ1-2,ASSLSWGYGYT